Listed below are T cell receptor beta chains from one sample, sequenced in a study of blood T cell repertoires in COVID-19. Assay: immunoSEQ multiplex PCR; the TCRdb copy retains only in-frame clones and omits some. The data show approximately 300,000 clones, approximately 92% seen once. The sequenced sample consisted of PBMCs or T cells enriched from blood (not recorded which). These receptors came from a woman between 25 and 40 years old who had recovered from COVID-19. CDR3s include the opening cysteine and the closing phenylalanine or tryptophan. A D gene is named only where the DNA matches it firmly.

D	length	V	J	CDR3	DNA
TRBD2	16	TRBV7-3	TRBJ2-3	CASSLGLAGGGDTQYF	TGTGCCAGCAGCTTAGGACTAGCGGGCGGTGGAGATACGCAGTATTTT
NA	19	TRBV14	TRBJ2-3	CASSHPSRPAADRGDTQYF	TGTGCCAGCAGCCATCCAAGTCGGCCGGCCGCGGATCGGGGAGATACGCAGTATTTT
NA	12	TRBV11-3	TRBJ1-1	CASSLRRGEAFF	TGTGCCAGCAGCTTAAGGAGGGGTGAAGCTTTCTTT
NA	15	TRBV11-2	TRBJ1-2	CASSSHRDPLHGYTF	TGTGCCAGCAGCTCACACAGGGACCCACTTCATGGCTACACCTTC
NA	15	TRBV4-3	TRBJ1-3	CASSQDSSSGNTIYF	TGCGCCAGCAGCCAAGATTCGAGCTCTGGAAACACCATATATTTT
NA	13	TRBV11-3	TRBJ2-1	CASSLETRDTRFF	TGTGCCAGCAGCTTAGAGACCCGGGACACACGGTTCTTC
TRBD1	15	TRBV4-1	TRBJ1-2	CASSQGPGQYYGYTF	TGCGCCAGCAGCCAAGGCCCGGGACAGTACTATGGCTACACCTTC
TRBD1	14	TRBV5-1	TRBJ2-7	CASSTGQATYEQYF	TGCGCCAGCAGCACGGGACAGGCTACCTACGAGCAGTACTTC
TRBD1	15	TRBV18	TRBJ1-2	CASSPPTGVIHGYTF	TGTGCCAGCTCACCCCCGACAGGGGTAATTCATGGCTACACCTTC
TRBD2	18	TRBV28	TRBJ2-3	CASSLNPGLAGGLDTQYF	TGTGCCAGCAGCCTGAATCCGGGACTAGCGGGGGGGCTTGATACGCAGTATTTT
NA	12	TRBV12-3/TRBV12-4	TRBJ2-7	CASSLTQAEQYF	TGTGCCAGCAGTTTAACTCAGGCCGAGCAGTACTTC